One sample yielded the 12 T cell receptor beta chains listed below, sequenced in a study of T-cell reconstitution after alpha-beta-depleted transplantation in children. Molecular barcoding with unique molecular identifiers was used for the TCRbeta library. TCRdb ran MiXCR on the PCR reads and lists one entry per CDR3 protein. Here the sample spans 500,000 to 750,000 distinct CDR3 sequences, 10% to 15% being singletons. The sample was PBMCs, mostly from graft donor cells, taken 360 days after TCRalphabeta/CD19-depleted stem cell transplant. Receptors were obtained from a male patient younger than 18 who had a stem cell transplant for acute myeloid leukemia, so the T cells may come from the graft donor.

This rearrangement joins TRBV29-1 to TRBJ2-7, with unresolved D. Trimming cost V 4 bases and J 3 bases, with 4 bases left between them. The CDR3 is 10 amino acids. Germline V gene data show CDR1 as SQVTM and CDR2 as ANQGSEA. The CDR3 sequence is CSVAGYEQYF. CDR3 in DNA: TGCAGCGTTGCGGGCTACGAGCAGTACTTC.

The chain uses TRBV6-5 and TRBJ1-1; no clear D gene. Germline CDR1 MNHEY, CDR2 SVGAGI. V was shortened by 5 bases and J by 7 bases, with 14 bases between the two germline ends. The length of the CDR3 is 13 residues. The CDR3 coding sequence is TGTGCCAGCAGTAACCCCGGGCCTCATGAAGCTTTCTTT. The encoded protein is CASSNPGPHEAFF.

This clonotype was seen a few times. The chain couples TRBV30 to TRBJ2-7; D call uncertain. In germline, CDR1 is GTSNPN, CDR2 SVGIG (reference sequence). CDR3 length: 13 amino acids. V dropped 2 bases and J dropped 4 bases, with 12 bases sitting between them. The CDR3 loop reads CAWSKGNKYEQYF. The DNA of the CDR3 is TGTGCCTGGAGTAAAGGGAACAAGTACGAGCAGTACTTC.

The J gene is TRBJ2-5, the V gene TRBV20-1; D remains unclear. Germline V CDR1 and CDR2: DFQATT, SNEGSKA (reference sequence). Trimming left V 5 bases short and J 3 bases short, with 7 bases between. CDR3 length: 11 residues. The CDR3 here is CSAATEETQYF. CDR3 in DNA: TGCAGTGCTGCTACAGAAGAGACCCAGTACTTC.

This chain uses TRBV20-1 with TRBJ2-6, with no clear D. V shed 8 bases and J shed 3 bases, with 20 bases lying between them. Per germline, CDR1 DFQATT and CDR2 SNEGSKA (reference sequence). The CDR3 sequence is 16 residues long. The CDR3 DNA reads as TGCAGTCCCAATACTGAGGAACATGGTGGGGCCAACGTCCTGACTTTC. Translating gives CSPNTEEHGGANVLTF.

The V gene is TRBV7-2, the J gene TRBJ2-3, with 9 bases fitting TRBD1. The CDR3 sequence is 16 residues long. The germline V gene encodes CDR1 SGHTA and CDR2 FQGNSA. V trimming: 3 bases; J trimming: 3 bases; junction bases outside the gene matches: 7. This CDR3 reads CASSFMTGGTTDTQYF. The CDR3 coding sequence is TGTGCCAGCAGCTTCATGACAGGGGGTACGACAGATACGCAGTATTTT.

With regard to this clonotype: With a much larger clone just one base away, this may be a read error. This rearrangement joins TRBV10-3 to TRBJ2-1; 9 nucleotides agree with TRBD1. The CDR3 runs to 16 residues. Germline CDR1 and CDR2: ENHRY and SYGVKD. V was clipped by 5 bases and J by 4 bases; unmatched bases: 9. CDR3 nucleotide sequence: TGTGCCATCAGTTCCGTCCGGGACAGGGCTTACAATGAGCAGTTCTTC. Translation gives CAISSVRDRAYNEQFF.

The chain joins TRBV20-1 to TRBJ2-7; 7 bases are shared with TRBD2. The germline CDR1 and CDR2 sequences are DFQATT and SNEGSKA (reference sequence). V lost 5 bases and J lost 3; bases outside the gene matches: 13. The length of the CDR3 is 15 residues. The CDR3 DNA follows: TGCAGTGCTTCTGACCCCCCGGTAGCGGGCTACGAGCAGTACTTC. This encodes CSASDPPVAGYEQYF.

This clonotype was counted many times. The chain has TRBV27 and TRBJ2-1; D gene unclear. The CDR3 contains 19 residues. V dropped 0 bases and J dropped 3 bases, with 21 bases sitting between them. Looked up from germline, CDR1 is MNHEY and CDR2 is SMNVEV (reference sequence). The CDR3 DNA reads TGTGCCAGCAGTTTATCGATGGCCATTCGGGTTATCGGCTACAATGAGCAGTTCTTC. Its protein is CASSLSMAIRVIGYNEQFF.

J is TRBJ2-5 and V is TRBV14; D is unclear. Between the trimmed V and J ends, which lost 1 base and 1 base, there was a span of 7 bases. CDR3 length: 14 amino acids. The germline V gene encodes CDR1 SGHDN and CDR2 FVKESK. The CDR3 nucleotides are TGTGCCAGCAGCCAAGGGGTGCCCCAAGAGACCCAGTACTTC. Translation gives CASSQGVPQETQYF.

With respect to this clonotype: A read error may produce the germline difference seen at one junction end. The CDR3 reads CANSLGPPGQGYNEQFF. The CDR3 region has the DNA TGTGCCAACAGCTTAGGGCCCCCGGGACAGGGGTACAATGAGCAGTTCTTC. The chain has TRBV11-2 and TRBJ2-1, with 10 bases identical to TRBD1. Germline CDR1 reads SGHAT; CDR2 reads FQNNGV. The CDR3 is 17 amino acids.

This clonotype showed up many times. The chain joins TRBV29-1 to TRBJ2-2; no definite D call. V was trimmed by 4 bases and J by 4 bases, leaving 4 bases between them. The germline V gene has CDR1 SQVTM and CDR2 ANQGSEA. The CDR3 extends over 11 amino acids. This CDR3 reads CSVVATGELFF. The CDR3 bases are TGCAGCGTTGTGGCCACCGGGGAGCTGTTTTTT.